This TCR beta chain was recorded in a study of neurological immune-mediated disorders. This clonotype was observed many times. The germline CDR1 and CDR2 sequences are SQVTM and ANQGSEA. J was trimmed by 2 bases and V by 3 bases; bases with no gene match: 8. The CDR3 covers 16 residues. TCRdb fed the 5' RACE reads into MiXCR, producing one record per CDR3 protein. The sample lists tens of thousands of distinct CDR3 sequences, 10% to 13% seen once, with about 9.6% in the top ten. The sample's time point: longitudinal time-point 1 (baseline). The V gene is TRBV29-1, the J gene TRBJ2-7; 12 positions match TRBD2. The sample was PBMCs. The sequence came from a man aged 30-40 years in good health. For the CDR3, the DNA is TGCAGCGTTGAGGGACTAGCGGGCGTCGCCGCCTACGAGCAGTACTTC. It encodes CSVEGLAGVAAYEQYF.